Presented here are 29 T cell receptor beta chains from one specimen sequenced in a study of CD8 T cells in ankylosing spondylitis. TCRdb recomputed calls from the 5' RACE reads with MiXCR, one row per CDR3 protein. Counted here are under 120,000 distinct CDR3 sequences, 24% occurring once; the ten biggest clones make up about 12%. Sequencing used synovial fluid, either unsorted or a sorted T cell fraction (not recorded which). These receptors came from a male donor with ankylosing spondylitis.

The chain joins TRBV7-6 to TRBJ2-1; 7 bases are shared with TRBD2. CDR1 is SGHVS and CDR2 is FNYEAQ in the germline V gene. The CDR3 has 17 residues. V trimming: 3 bases; J trimming: 0 bases; junction bases outside the gene matches: 8. CDR3 loop: CASSFSSGIVSYNEQFF. The DNA of the CDR3 is TGTGCCAGCAGCTTTTCTAGCGGAATAGTCTCCTACAATGAGCAGTTCTTC.

This chain links TRBV27 with TRBJ2-7, with D unresolved. The V end lost 5 bases, the J end lost 3 bases, and 14 bases lay between the germline ends. The CDR3 is 14 amino acids. The V gene's germline CDR1 is MNHEY and CDR2 SMNVEV (reference sequence). In DNA, the CDR3 is TGTGCCAGCAGTACCTCAGGCCACTACTACGAGCAGTACTTC. This sequence encodes CASSTSGHYYEQYF.

J is TRBJ1-2 and V is TRBV2, with 7 bases that match TRBD1. Germline V lookup: CDR1 SNHLY, CDR2 FYNNEI. The J segment lost 6 bases and the V segment lost 4 bases, leaving 8 bases of the junction unmatched. CDR3 size: 14 residues. The CDR3 here is CASSADRVSNGYTF. The CDR3 DNA follows: TGTGCCAGCAGTGCCGACAGGGTCAGCAATGGCTACACCTTC.

This chain joins TRBV7-8 and TRBJ2-1; 8 positions agree with TRBD2. The trim removed 6 bases at V and 8 bases at J, leaving 15 bases unmatched. There are 16 residues in the CDR3. CDR1 SGHVS and CDR2 FQNEAQ come from the germline V gene. The CDR3 protein is CASRQLMREATDEQFF. The CDR3, as DNA: TGTGCCAGCAGACAATTAATGCGGGAGGCAACGGATGAGCAGTTCTTC.

Sample share makes this clonotype medium-sized. The chain uses TRBV24-1 and TRBJ1-1; 10 positions agree with TRBD1. Germline V gene lookup returns CDR1 KGHDR and CDR2 SFDVKD. Trimming took 3 bases from V and 12 from J; bases not matched to a gene: 3. The CDR3 has 12 amino acids. The CDR3 sequence: CATSDPDRGPFF. CDR3 DNA sequence: TGTGCCACCAGTGATCCCGACAGGGGGCCTTTCTTT.

At least ten counts were recorded for this clonotype. V is TRBV20-1 and J is TRBJ2-7; D remains unclear. The CDR3 has 15 amino acids. V shed 0 bases and J shed 3 bases, with 15 bases lying between them. Looked up from germline, CDR1 is DFQATT and CDR2 is SNEGSKA (reference sequence). CDR3 loop: CSARDNPGSNYEQYF. CDR3 coding DNA: TGCAGTGCTAGAGATAACCCTGGCAGCAACTACGAGCAGTACTTC.

This clonotype was observed at least ten times. CDR3: CSAGTSYSYEQYF. CDR3 sequence (DNA): TGCAGTGCCGGGACTAGCTACTCCTACGAGCAGTACTTC. The chain is built from TRBV20-1 and TRBJ2-7; 9 bases map to TRBD2. V shed 6 bases, J shed 0 bases, and the junction held 3 bases outside the gene matches. The germline gives CDR1 DFQATT, CDR2 SNEGSKA (reference sequence). The CDR3 extends over 13 amino acids.

This clonotype was seen many times. The gene calls are TRBV7-8 and TRBJ2-4, with 11 nucleotides matching TRBD2. The ends lost 4 bases at V and 2 bases at J; junction bases unmatched: 4. This CDR3 contains 16 residues. Germline V CDR1 and CDR2: SGHVS, FQNEAQ. CDR3 amino acids: CASSWVAGGTKNIQYF. In DNA form, the CDR3 reads TGTGCCAGCAGCTGGGTAGCGGGAGGGACCAAAAACATTCAGTACTTC.

The chain has TRBV20-1 and TRBJ1-1; maybe TRBD1 (5 bases). This CDR3 spans 14 amino acids. Between the trimmed V and J ends, which lost 6 bases and 5 bases, there was a span of 19 bases. The germline V gene encodes CDR1 DFQATT and CDR2 SNEGSKA (reference sequence). This chain's CDR3 is CSAKRAPKGTEAFF. The DNA for the CDR3 is TGCAGTGCAAAGAGAGCCCCGAAGGGGACTGAAGCTTTCTTT.

This rearrangement joins TRBV18 to TRBJ2-7; the D call may be TRBD1 or TRBD2 (5 bases each). This CDR3 has 16 amino acids. Trimming stripped 3 bases from V and 1 base from J, with 16 bases between. Looked up from germline, CDR1 is KGHSH and CDR2 is LQKENI. CDR3 bases: TGTGCCAGCTCACCCCCAGAGGGGCAGGGATCCTACGAGCAGTACTTC. Protein product: CASSPPEGQGSYEQYF.

The J gene is TRBJ2-3, the V gene TRBV24-1; D not resolved. This CDR3 has 15 amino acids. Trimming pared 5 bases from V and 7 bases from J, leaving 18 bases between. Germline V gives CDR1 KGHDR, CDR2 SFDVKD. The CDR3 DNA sequence: TGTGCCACCAGTGTCTTGGCAGGATCAGGAAATACGCAGTATTTT. It specifies CATSVLAGSGNTQYF.

V gene TRBV29-1 combines with J gene TRBJ1-4; D is ambiguous. Germline V gives CDR1 SQVTM, CDR2 ANQGSEA. Trimming took 6 bases from V and 7 from J, leaving 12 bases between them. The CDR3 consists of 12 residues. The CDR3 sequence is CSVVVSSEKLFF. CDR3 nucleotide sequence: TGCAGCGTGGTAGTAAGCAGTGAAAAACTGTTTTTT.

This clonotype was seen a few times. The chain recombines TRBV10-3 with TRBJ1-1; D remains ambiguous. CDR1 and CDR2 from the germline V gene are ENHRY and SYGVKD. Deletions cut 6 bases from V and 7 bases from J, with 15 bases between. This CDR3 region has 13 residues. The CDR3 reads CAIRDTGIYEAFF. In DNA form, the CDR3 reads TGTGCCATCAGAGACACCGGGATCTATGAAGCTTTCTTT.

This clonotype was observed a few times. The CDR3 region has the DNA TGCAGTGCTAGCATAGCGGGAGATACAGATACGCAGTATTTT. Translated, it gives CSASIAGDTDTQYF. The V gene is TRBV20-1, the J gene TRBJ2-3, with TRBD2 matching 9 bases. Losses at the gene ends were 3 bases for V and 3 bases for J; bases not matched to a gene: 4. CDR3 length: 14 residues. The germline gives CDR1 DFQATT, CDR2 SNEGSKA (reference sequence).

This clonotype showed up just a few times. The chain recombines TRBV29-1 with TRBJ1-1, with no clear D. The CDR3 loop spans 10 amino acids. V was pared by 6 bases and J by 6 bases, with 8 bases between. Germline CDR1 SQVTM, CDR2 ANQGSEA. The CDR3 DNA reads as TGCAGCGTCAAGGGTCCTGAAGCTTTCTTT. This codes for CSVKGPEAFF.

This clonotype was recorded many times. The chain combines TRBV7-2 with TRBJ2-7; D is perhaps TRBD2 (5 bases). This CDR3 contains 12 residues. Germline V gene sequence: CDR1 SGHTA, CDR2 FQGNSA. V lost 4 bases and J lost 7, with 11 bases in between. The CDR3 DNA reads TGTGCCAGCAGCTCCTTGTCGGGGGAGCAGTACTTC. Translation: CASSSLSGEQYF.

The CDR3 DNA is TGTGCCACCAGCAGAGATCAGTTCGGCGCTGAAGCTTTCTTT. Its protein product is CATSRDQFGAEAFF. The rearrangement links TRBV15 to TRBJ1-1; the D is unclear. The CDR3 is made up of 14 amino acids. V was shortened by 0 bases and J by 6 bases, with 11 bases between the two germline ends. Looked up from germline, CDR1 is LNHNV and CDR2 is YYDKDF (reference sequence).

The chain links TRBV7-8 to TRBJ1-3; D gene uncertain. Trimming removed 0 bases at V and 7 bases at J, with 13 bases between. This CDR3 contains 15 residues. CDR1 SGHVS and CDR2 FQNEAQ come from the germline V gene. DNA of the CDR3: TGTGCCAGCAGCTTAGCGGCAGGAGTAGTTAACACCATATATTTT. This gives the protein CASSLAAGVVNTIYF.

This clonotype was detected only a few times. This sequence joins TRBV3-1 and TRBJ2-1; possibly TRBD1 for D (5 bases). The germline CDR1 and CDR2 sequences are LGHDT and YNNKEL (reference sequence). The CDR3 is made up of 17 amino acids. V lost 1 base and J lost 3, with 16 bases in between. The CDR3 DNA reads TGTGCCAGCAGCCAAGGGGGCTCGGTGGGCTACTACAATGAGCAGTTCTTC. Amino acid sequence: CASSQGGSVGYYNEQFF.

The chain joins TRBV30 to TRBJ2-5; 9 nucleotides line up with TRBD2. V shed 5 bases, J shed 12 bases, and the junction held 7 bases outside the gene matches. This CDR3 region has 11 residues. Germline V gene data show CDR1 as GTSNPN and CDR2 as SVGIG (reference sequence). CDR3 DNA sequence: TGTGCCTGGGCGGCGGGAGGGCCGGAGTACTTC. Translated, it gives CAWAAGGPEYF.

The chain is built from TRBV4-2 and TRBJ2-7, with 9 bases fitting TRBD1. This CDR3 is built from 15 residues. The J segment lost 3 bases and the V segment lost 1 base, leaving 4 bases of the junction unmatched. The germline V gene has CDR1 LGHNA and CDR2 YNFKEQ. CDR3: CASSQVQGASYEQYF. CDR3 nucleotides: TGTGCCAGCAGCCAAGTACAGGGGGCTAGCTACGAGCAGTACTTC.

This sequence joins TRBV20-1 and TRBJ2-1, with TRBD2 matching 11 bases. This CDR3 region has 16 residues. CDR1 and CDR2 (germline): DFQATT, SNEGSKA (reference sequence). V lost 0 bases to trimming and J lost 6 bases; unmatched junction nucleotides: 7. CDR3 region: CSARDSGRAEGNEQFF. CDR3 in DNA: TGCAGTGCTAGAGATAGCGGGAGGGCTGAGGGCAATGAGCAGTTCTTC.

The J gene is TRBJ2-4, the V gene TRBV3-1; D uncertain. Trimming stripped 5 bases from V and 8 bases from J, with 10 bases between. The CDR3 consists of 12 residues. Germline CDR1 and CDR2: LGHDT and YNNKEL (reference sequence). The CDR3 reads CASSASGDIQYF. DNA for the CDR3: TGTGCCAGCAGCGCCTCTGGGGACATTCAGTACTTC.

J is TRBJ2-2 and V is TRBV5-1; D is ambiguous. Germline V gives CDR1 SGHRS, CDR2 YFSETQ. With 4 bases removed from V and 2 bases from J, the gap between germline ends came to 12 bases. The CDR3 contains 15 residues. Here the CDR3 DNA reads TGCGCCAGCAGCCCGGATCAAAGAAACACCGGGGAGCTGTTTTTT. As protein: CASSPDQRNTGELFF. The whole variable domain, remainder taken from reference TRBV5-1 and TRBJ2-2, is KAGVTQTPRYLIKTRGQQVTLSCSPISGHRSVSWYQQTPGQGLQFLFEYFSETQRNKGNFPGRFSGRQFSNSRSEMNVSTLELGDSALYLCASSPDQRNTGELFFGEGSRLTVL.

The table lists this clonotype with a few counts. CDR3 amino acids: CASSLSGKYTDTQYF. The CDR3, as DNA: TGTGCCAGCAGCCTGTCAGGGAAGTACACAGATACGCAGTATTTT. The chain is built from TRBV5-6 and TRBJ2-3; possible D gene TRBD1, 5 bases. The CDR3 is 15 residues long. Between the trimmed V and J ends, which lost 4 bases and 2 bases, there was a span of 14 bases. Germline V lookup: CDR1 SGHDT, CDR2 YYEEEE.

This clonotype showed up just a few times. The CDR3 loop reads CASSPQLAGYTGELFF. The CDR3 DNA is TGTGCCAGCAGCCCTCAACTAGCGGGGTACACCGGGGAGCTGTTTTTT. V is TRBV11-2 and J is TRBJ2-2; 10 bases line up with TRBD2. With 5 bases clipped from V and 3 bases from J, the junction kept 6 bases outside the gene matches. Germline V CDR1 and CDR2: SGHAT, FQNNGV. The CDR3 length is 16 residues.

The chain has TRBV27 and TRBJ2-3; D is possibly TRBD2 (6 bases). V was clipped by 4 bases and J by 6 bases, with 14 bases between them. Germline V gene data show CDR1 as MNHEY and CDR2 as SMNVEV (reference sequence). The CDR3 contains 14 residues. CDR3 sequence (DNA): TGTGCCAGCAGTTCCTCCGGGGGTCACGATACGCAGTATTTT. Translation gives CASSSSGGHDTQYF.

The sample holds a few counts of this clonotype. This sequence joins TRBV3-1 and TRBJ2-1; D unresolved. Germline CDR1 LGHDT, CDR2 YNNKEL (reference sequence). This CDR3 has 11 residues. Trimming shortened V by 1 base and J by 9 bases, and 4 bases separated the two germline ends. DNA for the CDR3: TGTGCCAGCAGCCAAGGTGTTGAGCAGTTCTTC. Its translation: CASSQGVEQFF.

J is TRBJ2-3 and V is TRBV19; D tentatively fits TRBD1 or TRBD2 (5 bases each). Per the germline V gene, CDR1 is LNHDA and CDR2 is SQIVND (reference sequence). Deletions cut 5 bases from V and 6 bases from J, with 15 bases between. This CDR3 has 14 residues. CDR3 in DNA: TGTGCCAGTAGTTCCCCTAGGGGAGTCGATACGCAGTATTTT. It translates to CASSSPRGVDTQYF.